The entry that follows covers one T cell receptor beta chain sequence. Its specificity is not known. The germline V gene encodes CDR1 LNHNV and CDR2 YYDKDF (reference sequence). CDR3 length equals 14 residues. Trimming took 0 bases from V and 10 from J, leaving 15 bases between them. This sample was taken from a study of cytomegalovirus exposure and HLA in healthy donors. The study, taken as a whole, reports: The study reported that TCR beta sequences accurately predicted HLA-A and HLA-B alleles in most subjects. An analysis that was carried out later associated some 17,000 TCR beta sequences with HLA alleles at 0.05 false discovery rate.

13 Jbeta primers and 60 Vbeta primers were used for the PCR. Using immunoSEQ multiplex PCR, the repertoire was profiled, and TCRdb retains in-frame clones only, with some absent. The top ten hold 1.3% of the sample, which has roughly 100,000 clones, nearly 80% seen once. The TCR sequence derives from a man between 25 and 39 years old in good health and CMV-seronegative. Source material: PBMCs. The rearrangement joins TRBV15 to TRBJ1-1; no firm D call. CDR3: CATSRDYEIWRAFF. CDR3 nucleotides: TGTGCCACCAGCAGAGATTACGAGATATGGAGAGCTTTCTTT.